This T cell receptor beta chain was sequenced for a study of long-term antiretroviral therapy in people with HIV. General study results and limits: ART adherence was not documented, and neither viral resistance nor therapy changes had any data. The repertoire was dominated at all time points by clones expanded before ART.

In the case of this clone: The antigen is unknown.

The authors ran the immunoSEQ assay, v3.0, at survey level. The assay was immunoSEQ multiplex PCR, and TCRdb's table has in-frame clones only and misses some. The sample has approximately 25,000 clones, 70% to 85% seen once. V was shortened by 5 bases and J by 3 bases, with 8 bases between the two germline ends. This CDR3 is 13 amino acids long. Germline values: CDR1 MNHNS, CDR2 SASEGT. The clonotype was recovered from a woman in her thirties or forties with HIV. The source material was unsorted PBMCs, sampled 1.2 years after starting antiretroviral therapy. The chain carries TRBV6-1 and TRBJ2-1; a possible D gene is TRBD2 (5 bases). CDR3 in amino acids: CASSRRGYNEQFF. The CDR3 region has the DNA TGTGCCAGCAGTCGTCGGGGCTACAATGAGCAGTTCTTC.